These 8 T cell receptor beta chains came from one sample sequenced in a study of T cell repertoires in cytomegalovirus infection. TCRdb itself ran the reads through MiXCR, one entry per CDR3 protein. The sample has about 100,000 distinct CDR3 sequences; 20% to 30% are singletons. The sequencing sample was made of CD8+ T cells from PBMCs. These receptors all come from a human donor in good health (CMV status not recorded). Some clones in this sample may be carry-over from other donors' samples.

This clonotype has a count of ten or more. This chain uses TRBV7-8 with TRBJ1-1; the match to TRBD1 covers 10 bases. The CDR3 contains 15 residues. CDR1 is SGHVS, CDR2 FQNEAQ, per germline. J gave up 5 bases and V 1 base, and 4 bases lay outside the gene matches. Here the CDR3 reads CASSLGTGGRTEAFF. The CDR3 coding sequence is TGTGCCAGCAGCTTAGGGACAGGGGGGAGGACTGAAGCTTTCTTT.

The rearrangement joins TRBV19 to TRBJ2-2, with D maybe TRBD1 (5 bases). With 5 bases removed from V and 4 bases from J, the gap between germline ends came to 11 bases. CDR3 length equals 14 residues. CDR1 and CDR2 from the germline V gene are LNHDA and SQIVND (reference sequence). DNA for the CDR3: TGTGCCAGTAGTCCAGGGATGGGCACCGGGGAGCTGTTTTTT. Amino acid sequence: CASSPGMGTGELFF.

This clonotype has only a few counts. This chain connects TRBV5-1 to TRBJ2-7; D is uncertain. The V gene's germline CDR1 is SGHRS and CDR2 YFSETQ. The CDR3 length is 12 residues. V was shortened by 2 bases and J by 5 bases, with 8 bases between the two germline ends. CDR3 sequence: CASSFNSHEQYF. Written as DNA, the CDR3 is TGCGCCAGCAGCTTCAACAGCCACGAGCAGTACTTC. Full variable domain (rest looked up from reference TRBV5-1 and TRBJ2-7): KAGVTQTPRYLIKTRGQQVTLSCSPISGHRSVSWYQQTPGQGLQFLFEYFSETQRNKGNFPGRFSGRQFSNSRSEMNVSTLELGDSALYLCASSFNSHEQYFGPGTRLTVT.

This clonotype was observed many times. The chain has TRBV27 and TRBJ1-2, with 8 bases that match TRBD1. The germline V gene has CDR1 MNHEY and CDR2 SMNVEV (reference sequence). The CDR3 has 16 residues. V was pared by 2 bases and J by 7 bases, with 12 bases of the junction left unmatched. In DNA form, the CDR3 reads TGTGCCAGCAGTTTAACGATTGGACAGGGTGATTCTGGCTACACCTTC. Amino acid sequence: CASSLTIGQGDSGYTF.

The chain couples TRBV30 to TRBJ2-1; unclear D gene. CDR1 is GTSNPN and CDR2 is SVGIG in the germline V gene (reference sequence). This CDR3 has 11 residues. Trimming took off 1 base at V and 6 bases at J, with 4 bases between the two ends. The CDR3 DNA sequence: TGTGCCTGGAGTGCCATCAATGAGCAGTTCTTC. This encodes CAWSAINEQFF.

This clonotype has just a few counts. The V gene is TRBV7-2, the J gene TRBJ2-1, with TRBD2 matching 7 bases. This CDR3 has 15 residues. V was clipped by 1 base and J by 14 bases; unmatched bases: 14. Germline V gives CDR1 SGHTA, CDR2 FQGNSA. The CDR3 nucleotides read TGTGCCAGCAGCTTAGGGCTGCTGGCTAGCGGCGGGGAGTTCTTC. Translated: CASSLGLLASGGEFF.

This clonotype was counted a few times. The V call is TRBV18, the J call TRBJ2-1; 9 nucleotides align to TRBD2. J lost 4 bases, V lost 2 bases, and 18 bases had no gene match. This CDR3 is 20 amino acids long. The germline gives CDR1 KGHSH, CDR2 LQKENI. CDR3 sequence (DNA): TGTGCCAGCTCACCAAGCACCGGGACGGTCACTAGCGGGCCTTACAATGAGCAGTTCTTC. Amino acid sequence: CASSPSTGTVTSGPYNEQFF.

This clonotype was observed a few times. The chain recombines TRBV19 with TRBJ1-5; no clear D gene. The CDR3 contains 15 residues. CDR1 is LNHDA, CDR2 SQIVND, per germline (reference sequence). The V and J ends lost 7 bases and 0 bases respectively, with 13 bases between them. The CDR3 spells CASIGGLGSNQPQHF. In nucleotides, the CDR3 is TGTGCCAGTATAGGAGGGCTGGGTAGCAATCAGCCCCAGCATTTT.